This TCR beta chain is from a study of cytomegalovirus exposure and HLA in healthy donors. PCR involved 60 Vbeta and 13 Jbeta primers. Repertoires were generated with immunoSEQ multiplex PCR, while TCRdb's copy carries only in-frame clones and drops some. This table holds 150,000 to 200,000 clones, about three quarters found once. The CDR3 spans 15 residues. CDR1 is SEHNR, CDR2 FQNEAQ, per germline (reference sequence). The germline V and J ends were trimmed by 5 bases and 8 bases, with 21 bases remaining between them. Worth noting for this clone: Its cognate antigen is unknown.

Study outcomes and limitations: Analyses of presence and absence presupposed an approximately uniform sequencing depth across donors.

Sequencing was carried out using PBMCs. The TCR originated in a girl aged 10 to 17 in good health and CMV-seronegative. The chain is built from TRBV7-9 and TRBJ1-2, with D uncertain. CDR3 amino acids: CASSQGIVKEGGYTF. CDR3 sequence (DNA): TGTGCCAGCAGCCAAGGAATCGTAAAGGAGGGAGGCTACACCTTC.